Below are 7 T cell receptor beta chains sequenced from a single sample in a study of cytomegalovirus exposure and HLA in healthy donors. PCR amplification relied on 60 Vbeta primers (plus 13 Jbeta primers). Sequencing used immunoSEQ multiplex PCR; TCRdb keeps in-frame clones, though not all of them. The data contain under 200,000 clones, 65% to 70% of them singletons. What was sequenced was PBMCs. These receptors originate from a woman younger than 30 in good health and CMV-seropositive.

A single count supports this clone. This chain uses TRBV5-4 with TRBJ1-4; tentatively, D is TRBD1 (6 bases). The V end was cut by 4 bases, the J end by 12 bases, with 19 bases between. This CDR3 is 14 amino acids long. From germline, CDR1 is SGHNT and CDR2 YYREEE (reference sequence). The CDR3 here is CASSHKQGPTELFF. As DNA, the CDR3 is TGTGCCAGCAGCCATAAACAGGGCCCGACGGAACTGTTTTTT. Drawing the rest from reference TRBV5-4 and TRBJ1-4, the complete variable domain is ETGVTQSPTHLIKTRGQQVTLRCSSQSGHNTVSWYQQALGQGPQFIFQYYREEENGRGNFPPRFSGLQFPNYSSELNVNALELDDSALYLCASSHKQGPTELFFGSGTQLSVL.

This clone was seen only a few times. V gene TRBV27 combines with J gene TRBJ2-2; D gene ambiguous. CDR3 length: 15 residues. Trimming shortened V by 6 bases and J by 6 bases, and 17 bases separated the two germline ends. Germline lookup yields CDR1 MNHEY and CDR2 SMNVEV (reference sequence). This chain's CDR3 is CASRPLGTAAGELFF. The CDR3 DNA reads as TGTGCCAGCAGGCCTCTAGGAACGGCGGCCGGGGAGCTGTTTTTT.

CDR3 in amino acids: CATRRLNTGELFF. As DNA, the CDR3 is TGTGCCACCAGGAGGCTAAACACCGGGGAGCTGTTTTTT. The chain uses TRBV27 and TRBJ2-2; D possibly corresponds to TRBD2 (5 bases). The CDR3 covers 13 residues. Germline lookup yields CDR1 MNHEY and CDR2 SMNVEV (reference sequence). With 10 bases removed from V and 2 bases from J, the gap between germline ends came to 11 bases.

The gene calls are TRBV6-9 and TRBJ2-1, with D possibly being TRBD2 (6 bases). The germline V gene encodes CDR1 MNHGY and CDR2 SVAAGI. Deletions cut 9 bases from V and 7 bases from J, with 13 bases between. The CDR3 runs 12 residues. CDR3 residues: CASQPRGNEQFF. CDR3 nucleotide sequence: TGTGCCAGTCAACCCCGGGGGAATGAGCAGTTCTTC.

There are a few counts of this clone. The V gene is TRBV19, the J gene TRBJ1-2, with D possibly being TRBD1 (5 bases). Germline loops: CDR1 LNHDA, CDR2 SQIVND (reference sequence). The CDR3 spans 14 residues. With 3 bases removed from V and 4 bases from J, the gap between germline ends came to 12 bases. CDR3 sequence reads: CASSIPRQTYGYTF. In DNA, the CDR3 is TGTGCCAGTAGTATCCCCCGACAGACCTATGGCTACACCTTC.

This chain links TRBV9 with TRBJ2-5; possible D gene TRBD1, 6 bases. CDR3 size: 16 residues. The germline V gene encodes CDR1 SGDLS and CDR2 YYNGEE. Trimming removed 4 bases at V and 2 bases at J, with 18 bases between. The CDR3 DNA reads as TGTGCCAGCAGCCCCCGACAGGTGGGGCTTCAAGAGACCCAGTACTTC. As protein: CASSPRQVGLQETQYF.

The sample holds a few counts of this clone. The rearrangement uses TRBV25-1 and TRBJ2-1; 7 bases fit TRBD1. The CDR3 consists of 15 residues. The germline V gene encodes CDR1 MGHDK and CDR2 SYGVNS. Unmatched junction bases numbered 3, after V lost 2 bases and J lost 2 bases. The CDR3 nucleotides are TGTGCCAGCAGTGAAGGCCAGGGGGCCTACAATGAGCAGTTCTTC. It specifies CASSEGQGAYNEQFF.